The 5 T cell receptor beta chains in this list originate from one sample, sequenced in a study of T cells in Graves' hyperthyroidism and ophthalmopathy. Amplification targeted TCR beta CDR3 regions from RNA transcripts. With the HTBI primer set, the TCR CDR3 went through a first round of RT-PCR. TCRdb re-derived calls from the multiplex PCR reads in MiXCR, one entry per CDR3 protein. The sample lists about 350,000 distinct CDR3 sequences; 15% to 20% were seen once. The sample comprised blood. These receptors were obtained from a woman in her forties with Graves' ophthalmopathy.

The chain couples TRBV19 to TRBJ1-5; a weak D match, TRBD1 (6 bases). V lost 5 bases and J 6 bases, leaving 11 bases between the germline ends. CDR3 length: 13 amino acids. Germline V CDR1 and CDR2: LNHDA, SQIVND (reference sequence). The CDR3 DNA reads as TGTGCCAGTAGTGACAGGTCTCGTCAGCCCCAGCATTTT. Translating gives CASSDRSRQPQHF.

At least ten counts were recorded for this clonotype. The rearrangement links TRBV7-9 to TRBJ2-7, with a tentative D call TRBD2 (5 bases). Germline lookup yields CDR1 SEHNR and CDR2 FQNEAQ (reference sequence). Trimming cost V 3 bases and J 2 bases, with 11 bases left between them. The CDR3 loop spans 14 amino acids. For the CDR3, the DNA is TGTGCCAGCAGCTTGTCAGCTAGCCCCTACGAGCAGTACTTC. This gives the protein CASSLSASPYEQYF.

This clonotype was found many times. As DNA, the CDR3 is TGTGCCAGCAGTTTGAGGCAGGGGAGCTATGGCTACACCTTC. It codes for CASSLRQGSYGYTF. The V call is TRBV27, the J call TRBJ1-2; D perhaps matches TRBD1 (6 bases). V shed 3 bases and J shed 4 bases, with 12 bases lying between them. Germline loops: CDR1 MNHEY, CDR2 SMNVEV (reference sequence). This CDR3 is 14 amino acids long.

Ten or more counts support this clonotype. The chain recombines TRBV11-2 with TRBJ2-2; 9 positions match TRBD2. CDR3 length equals 16 residues. V shed 6 bases, J shed 7 bases, and the junction held 12 bases outside the gene matches. CDR1 is SGHAT and CDR2 is FQNNGV in the germline V gene. The CDR3 DNA follows: TGTGCCAGCAGACCAAACTGGAGCGGGAGGATCGGGGAGCTGTTTTTT. It codes for CASRPNWSGRIGELFF. The full variable domain, with the rest looked up from reference TRBV11-2 and TRBJ2-2, is EAGVAQSPRYKIIEKRQSVAFWCNPISGHATLYWYQQILGQGPKLLIQFQNNGVVDDSQLPKDRFSAERLKGVDSTLKIQPAKLEDSAVYLCASRPNWSGRIGELFFGEGSRLTVL.

On this clonotype itself: A much larger clone lies a single base off, so this may be a read error. V is TRBV15 and J is TRBJ1-2, with D possibly TRBD1 on 6 matching bases. Germline-derived CDR1 and CDR2 are LNHNV and YYDKDF (reference sequence). V lost 5 bases and J 4 bases, leaving 14 bases between the germline ends. This CDR3 spans 14 amino acids. The CDR3 nucleotides are TGTGCCACCAGCGGGGGGCTCGATTTCTATGGCTACACCTTC. Translation: CATSGGLDFYGYTF.